These 25 T cell receptor beta chains came from one sample sequenced in a study of PD-1 blockade in classical Hodgkin lymphoma. The protocol was immunoSEQ multiplex PCR, while the TCRdb copy is restricted to in-frame clones and leaves out a portion. In the table there are tens of thousands of clones, 80% to 95% of which are singletons. Time point: newly diagnosed, previously untreated cHL patient sample. Sequencing was performed on peripheral blood mononuclear cells (PBMCs). These receptors came from a human donor with classical Hodgkin lymphoma.

This rearrangement joins TRBV5-1 to TRBJ2-1; 10 positions agree with TRBD2. The V gene end was trimmed by 4 bases and the J gene end by 4 bases; junction bases not matched to a gene: 8. The CDR3 contains 16 residues. CDR1 is SGHRS and CDR2 is YFSETQ in the germline V gene. The CDR3 here is CASSRAGTSDYNEQFF. The CDR3 DNA reads as TGCGCCAGCAGCCGCGCCGGGACTAGCGATTACAATGAGCAGTTCTTC.

This clone has only a few counts. The chain links TRBV18 to TRBJ2-3; D could derive from TRBD1 or TRBD2 (7 bases each). Trimming stripped 4 bases from V and 4 bases from J, with 15 bases between. Looked up from germline, CDR1 is KGHSH and CDR2 is LQKENI. CDR3 length: 15 residues. The CDR3 DNA is TGTGCCAGCTCACTACAACAGGGGAGGGCAGATACGCAGTATTTT. Translating gives CASSLQQGRADTQYF.

The chain uses TRBV13 and TRBJ1-6; the match to TRBD1 covers 8 bases. The V gene's germline CDR1 is PRHDT and CDR2 FYEKMQ (reference sequence). With 5 bases clipped from V and 7 bases from J, the junction kept 13 bases outside the gene matches. This CDR3 contains 17 residues. The CDR3 DNA reads as TGTGCCAGCAGCCTCAGAAAAGACAGGGGAGGAAATTCACCCCTCCACTTT. It translates to CASSLRKDRGGNSPLHF.

In DNA form, the CDR3 reads TGTGCCAGCAGCCGTCTCGGGGGACTCCAAGAGACCCAGTACTTC. This gives the protein CASSRLGGLQETQYF. The gene calls are TRBV7-2 and TRBJ2-5, with D possibly being TRBD2 (6 bases). The V gene lost 5 bases and the J gene lost 1 base, with 14 bases spanning the gap. CDR1 and CDR2 (germline): SGHTA, FQGNSA. This CDR3 has 15 residues.

Here the CDR3 DNA reads TGCGCCAGCAGCACCGGACTAGCGGGCGTATCTGGGCTGAATGAGCAGTTCTTC. Its translation is CASSTGLAGVSGLNEQFF. V gene TRBV5-1 combines with J gene TRBJ2-1; TRBD2 agrees at 11 bases. Looked up from germline, CDR1 is SGHRS and CDR2 is YFSETQ. V was pared by 4 bases and J by 7 bases, with 16 bases of the junction left unmatched. This CDR3 is 18 amino acids long.

This rearrangement joins TRBV11-2 to TRBJ2-1, with a tentative D call TRBD2 (6 bases). The germline V and J ends were trimmed by 3 bases and 5 bases, with 11 bases remaining between them. The length of the CDR3 is 14 residues. Germline loops: CDR1 SGHAT, CDR2 FQNNGV. In DNA, the CDR3 is TGTGCCAGCAGCTTCGGGCGGGGAGACAATGAGCAGTTCTTC. Its translation: CASSFGRGDNEQFF.

The V and J genes are TRBV29-1 and TRBJ2-5; D is unresolved. Germline lookup yields CDR1 SQVTM and CDR2 ANQGSEA. This CDR3 spans 13 amino acids. V lost 1 base to trimming and J lost 2 bases, with 8 bases between them. As DNA, the CDR3 is TGCAGCGTTGAAGGGGCAACACAAGAGACCCAGTACTTC. It translates to CSVEGATQETQYF.

The rearrangement joins TRBV5-8 to TRBJ2-5; the match to TRBD1 covers 7 bases. This CDR3 spans 15 amino acids. Looked up from germline, CDR1 is SGHTS and CDR2 is YDEGEE. V lost 4 bases, J lost 5 bases, and 11 bases stayed unmatched. Written as DNA, the CDR3 is TGTGCCAGCAGCGCCTACAGGGGATGGGGCGAGACCCAGTACTTC. It is translated as CASSAYRGWGETQYF. Full variable domain (rest looked up from reference TRBV5-8 and TRBJ2-5): EAGVTQSPTHLIKTRGQQATLRCSPISGHTSVYWYQQALGLGLQFLLWYDEGEERNRGNFPPRFSGRQFPNYSSELNVNALELEDSALYLCASSAYRGWGETQYFGPGTRLLVL.

The chain uses TRBV5-4 and TRBJ1-2, with 11 bases fitting TRBD1. The germline V gene encodes CDR1 SGHNT and CDR2 YYREEE (reference sequence). This CDR3 region has 15 residues. V dropped 2 bases and J dropped 8; count of bases not matched to a gene: 8. CDR3 protein: CASSFPGQGALGYTF. In nucleotides, the CDR3 is TGTGCCAGCAGCTTCCCCGGACAGGGGGCGTTAGGCTACACCTTC.

V usage is TRBV9 and J usage is TRBJ1-3; D might be TRBD1 (5 bases). The V end was cut by 1 base, the J end by 2 bases, with 10 bases between. There are 15 residues in the CDR3. The germline gives CDR1 SGDLS, CDR2 YYNGEE. DNA for the CDR3: TGTGCCAGCAGCGTAATGGGGGTTACTGGAAACACCATATATTTT. Translation gives CASSVMGVTGNTIYF.

CDR3 coding DNA: TGTGCCAGCAGCTTAACCGGGACACACCTGGGGGATACGCAGTATTTT. It encodes CASSLTGTHLGDTQYF. The genes are TRBV7-3 and TRBJ2-3; TRBD1 might be the D (6 bases). Germline V CDR1 and CDR2: SGHTA, FQGTGA. Deletions cut 0 bases from V and 6 bases from J, with 16 bases between. The CDR3 loop spans 16 amino acids.

The V call is TRBV5-6, the J call TRBJ2-1; 9 bases match TRBD2. CDR3 length: 17 amino acids. From germline, CDR1 is SGHDT and CDR2 YYEEEE. The V gene end was trimmed by 0 bases and the J gene end by 8 bases; junction bases not matched to a gene: 12. CDR3 amino acids: CASSLGFRASGKHEQFF. In DNA, the CDR3 is TGTGCCAGCAGCTTGGGGTTCAGGGCTAGCGGGAAGCATGAGCAGTTCTTC.

The chain recombines TRBV19 with TRBJ2-3; 8 nucleotides agree with TRBD2. V lost 4 bases and J lost 6; bases outside the gene matches: 12. In germline, CDR1 is LNHDA, CDR2 SQIVND (reference sequence). CDR3 length: 16 residues. In nucleotides, the CDR3 is TGTGCCAGTAGTACCCACGGGGGGGGCGCAGAGGATACGCAGTATTTT. Translation gives CASSTHGGGAEDTQYF.

The CDR3 sequence: CASSFSASGQDTQYF. CDR3 nucleotides: TGTGCCAGCAGCTTCTCAGCCTCCGGGCAAGATACGCAGTATTTT. This sequence joins TRBV11-3 and TRBJ2-3; D is unclear. This CDR3 is built from 15 residues. Germline V gives CDR1 SGHNT, CDR2 YENEEA. Trimming stripped 3 bases from V and 5 bases from J, with 15 bases between.

CDR3 sequence reads: CASSLEGLAGGLGIRQYF. CDR3 bases: TGTGCCAGCAGCTTAGAGGGGCTAGCGGGAGGGCTGGGGATTCGGCAGTACTTC. V is TRBV11-2 and J is TRBJ2-7, with TRBD2 matching over 12 bases. J lost 9 bases, V lost 0 bases, and 15 bases had no gene match. In germline, CDR1 is SGHAT, CDR2 FQNNGV. This CDR3 spans 18 amino acids.

Comment on this clone: Sequence at one end of the junction differs from germline and may be a read error. The rearrangement links TRBV28 to TRBJ1-3; tentative D call: TRBD1 (5 bases). CDR1 is MDHEN, CDR2 SYDVKM, per germline. This CDR3 has 12 residues. CDR3 in amino acids: CGSWGTGNTIYF. CDR3 coding DNA: TGCGGCAGTTGGGGGACTGGAAACACCATATATTTT.

This sequence joins TRBV5-1 and TRBJ1-2; possibly TRBD1 for D (6 bases). The CDR3 contains 15 residues. CDR1 is SGHRS and CDR2 is YFSETQ in the germline V gene. Trimming shortened V by 0 bases and J by 2 bases, and 11 bases separated the two germline ends. The CDR3 bases are TGCGCCAGCAGCTTGGCAGGGGTTAGGAACTATGGCTACACCTTC. Encoded protein: CASSLAGVRNYGYTF. Full variable domain (missing parts from reference TRBV5-1 and TRBJ1-2): KAGVTQTPRYLIKTRGQQVTLSCSPISGHRSVSWYQQTPGQGLQFLFEYFSETQRNKGNFPGRFSGRQFSNSRSEMNVSTLELGDSALYLCASSLAGVRNYGYTFGSGTRLTVV.

The rearrangement uses TRBV10-3 and TRBJ2-7; TRBD2 matches 8 bases. Trimming took 4 bases from V and 4 from J; bases not matched to a gene: 3. CDR1 ENHRY and CDR2 SYGVKD come from the germline V gene. CDR3 length equals 13 residues. The CDR3 here is CAISGGLAYEQYF. The CDR3 DNA is TGTGCCATCAGTGGTGGACTAGCATACGAGCAGTACTTC.

V usage is TRBV7-2 and J usage is TRBJ2-7; a possible D gene is TRBD1 (5 bases). The CDR3 spans 15 residues. Trimming pared 1 base from V and 2 bases from J, leaving 12 bases between. Germline V gene sequence: CDR1 SGHTA, CDR2 FQGNSA. The DNA for the CDR3 is TGTGCCAGCAGCTTAGGGTCAGGGCCAGCCTACGAGCAGTACTTC. Protein sequence: CASSLGSGPAYEQYF.

This chain uses TRBV19 with TRBJ1-1, with TRBD1 identical over 7 bases. Trimming at V came to 10 bases and at J to 5 bases, leaving 13 bases not matched to a gene. Germline V gives CDR1 LNHDA, CDR2 SQIVND (reference sequence). The CDR3 has 14 residues. The CDR3 DNA sequence: TGTGCCACTGGGAGACAGGGTCGAGGGACTGAAGCTTTCTTT. The encoded protein is CATGRQGRGTEAFF.

The chain joins TRBV4-2 to TRBJ2-7, with TRBD1 identical over 8 bases. This CDR3 is built from 13 residues. V gave up 3 bases and J gave up 4 bases; unmatched junction bases: 2. Germline CDR1 and CDR2: LGHNA and YNFKEQ. As DNA, the CDR3 is TGTGCCAGCAGCCAGCGGACAGGGTACGAGCAGTACTTC. Encoded protein: CASSQRTGYEQYF.

This sequence joins TRBV10-3 and TRBJ2-2; unclear D gene. Trimming left V 4 bases short and J 3 bases short, with 9 bases between. Per germline, CDR1 ENHRY and CDR2 SYGVKD. This CDR3 has 14 amino acids. This CDR3 reads CAISAASYTGELFF. The CDR3, as DNA: TGTGCCATCAGTGCGGCCTCCTACACCGGGGAGCTGTTTTTT.

J is TRBJ2-7 and V is TRBV28; D may match TRBD1 or TRBD2 (5 bases each). Per the germline V gene, CDR1 is MDHEN and CDR2 is SYDVKM. V dropped 4 bases and J dropped 0 bases, with 10 bases sitting between them. This CDR3 is built from 14 residues. The DNA of the CDR3 is TGTGCCAGCAGTTCCGGGACCCCCTCCTACGAGCAGTACTTC. Translated, it gives CASSSGTPSYEQYF.

The rearrangement links TRBV7-2 to TRBJ2-3; 11 bases match TRBD2. Trimming took 5 bases from V and 4 from J; bases not matched to a gene: 5. Per the germline V gene, CDR1 is SGHTA and CDR2 is FQGNSA. The CDR3 sequence is 15 residues long. The CDR3: CASSPGLAEADTQYF. CDR3 sequence (DNA): TGTGCCAGCAGCCCGGGACTAGCGGAAGCAGATACGCAGTATTTT.

V usage is TRBV6-1 and J usage is TRBJ1-5, with 12 nucleotides matching TRBD1. Germline values: CDR1 MNHNS, CDR2 SASEGT. The CDR3 runs to 18 residues. Unmatched junction bases numbered 9, after V lost 4 bases and J lost 2 bases. CDR3 amino acids: CASSAGTGGNNGNQPQHF. The CDR3 DNA sequence: TGTGCCAGCAGTGCCGGGACAGGGGGCAATAACGGCAATCAGCCCCAGCATTTT.